This T cell receptor beta chain derives from a study of cytomegalovirus exposure and HLA in healthy donors. Germline V gives CDR1 SNHLY, CDR2 FYNNEI. V shed 6 bases and J 1 base; nucleotides not matched to a gene: 1. The CDR3 has 14 residues. 13 Jbeta primers and 60 Vbeta primers were used for the PCR. TCRdb keeps only in-frame clones here, not all; method: immunoSEQ multiplex PCR. The sample contains roughly 240,000 clones, around 83% of which appear only once. About this clone: The sample carries other DNA sequences with the same CDR3.

The clonotype originates from a girl under 10 years old in good health and CMV-seronegative. The sequencing sample was made of PBMCs. The chain is built from TRBV2 and TRBJ2-2; 8 bases map to TRBD2. In DNA, the CDR3 is TGTGCCAGCAGACTAGCGGTGAACACCGGGGAGCTGTTTTTT. Residues: CASRLAVNTGELFF.